Listed below are T cell receptor beta chains from one sample, sequenced in a study of T cell responses to AZD1222 COVID-19 vaccine. Produced via immunoSEQ multiplex PCR; TCRdb's table is partial and in-frame only. Among about 100,000 clones listed, 86% were seen once. The input for sequencing was peripheral blood, taken on day 0 of AZD1222 vaccination. Receptors originate from an adult in good health. Each CDR3 is given with its conserved first and last residue. A D gene is named only where the DNA matches it firmly. Clone size appears in some rows only: once, few, many, or a class for an expanded clone.

cdr3_nt: TGTGCCAGCAGCTCCCCAGGGCAAGAGACCCAGTACTTC; cdr3_aa: CASSSPGQETQYF; v_call: TRBV7-2; clone_size: NA; j_call: TRBJ2-5; d_call: NA
cdr3_nt: TGTGCCAGCAGCCTAACGAACCGGGACGGCGATGAAGCTTTCTTT; cdr3_aa: CASSLTNRDGDEAFF; v_call: TRBV3-1/TRBV3-2; clone_size: NA; j_call: TRBJ1-1; d_call: NA
cdr3_nt: TGTGCCAGCAGCCCGGGGACAGGGGGCTACGAGCAGTACTTC; cdr3_aa: CASSPGTGGYEQYF; v_call: TRBV5-5; clone_size: NA; j_call: TRBJ2-7; d_call: TRBD1
cdr3_nt: TGTGCCAGCAGTTCACTCATGGGACGGACTAACTATGGCTACACCTTC; cdr3_aa: CASSSLMGRTNYGYTF; v_call: TRBV28; clone_size: NA; j_call: TRBJ1-2; d_call: NA
cdr3_nt: TGCAGCGTTGGGATGGGACAGTCTGATGGCTACACCTTC; cdr3_aa: CSVGMGQSDGYTF; v_call: TRBV29-1; clone_size: NA; j_call: TRBJ1-2; d_call: TRBD1
cdr3_nt: TGTGCCAGCAGTTTACTACCTAGCGGGAGGATTAATGAGCAGTTCTTC; cdr3_aa: CASSLLPSGRINEQFF; v_call: TRBV28; clone_size: once; j_call: TRBJ2-1; d_call: TRBD2
cdr3_nt: TGTGCCAGCAGCCAAATGTTAGCGGGAGGAGAGACCCAGTACTTC; cdr3_aa: CASSQMLAGGETQYF; v_call: TRBV28; clone_size: NA; j_call: TRBJ2-5; d_call: TRBD2
cdr3_nt: TGTGCCAGCAGCTCCTCCCGGGGGGGGCGCGGAGGCTACACCTTC; cdr3_aa: CASSSSRGGRGGYTF; v_call: TRBV7-2; clone_size: NA; j_call: TRBJ1-2; d_call: NA
cdr3_nt: TGTGCCAGTAGTATATCCCCTAGCGGGAGTTTATATGAGCAGTTCTTC; cdr3_aa: CASSISPSGSLYEQFF; v_call: TRBV19; clone_size: NA; j_call: TRBJ2-1; d_call: TRBD2
cdr3_nt: TGTGCCAGCAGCCAGGCGGACCGACAGGGGACAAATGGCTACACCTTC; cdr3_aa: CASSQADRQGTNGYTF; v_call: TRBV3-1/TRBV3-2; clone_size: NA; j_call: TRBJ1-2; d_call: TRBD1
cdr3_nt: TGTGCCAGCAGCCGAGGACCGTCCGGGACTGAGACCCAGTACTTC; cdr3_aa: CASSRGPSGTETQYF; v_call: TRBV11-2; clone_size: NA; j_call: TRBJ2-5; d_call: NA
cdr3_nt: TGTGCCAGCGGGCCCGCGGACAATTCACCCCTCCACTTT; cdr3_aa: CASGPADNSPLHF; v_call: TRBV28; clone_size: NA; j_call: TRBJ1-6; d_call: NA
cdr3_nt: TGTGCCAGCAGTTTAGGGGGGGGCGGCAATCAGCCCCAGCATTTT; cdr3_aa: CASSLGGGGNQPQHF; v_call: TRBV28; clone_size: NA; j_call: TRBJ1-5; d_call: NA
cdr3_nt: TGTGCCAGCAGCTTGGCCTCGACAGTTAAAGAGACCCAGTACTTC; cdr3_aa: CASSLASTVKETQYF; v_call: TRBV5-4; clone_size: NA; j_call: TRBJ2-5; d_call: NA
cdr3_nt: TGTGCCAGTAGTCTTGATCTGGGGCGTATAGGCTACACCTTC; cdr3_aa: CASSLDLGRIGYTF; v_call: TRBV19; clone_size: few; j_call: TRBJ1-2; d_call: NA
cdr3_nt: TGTGCCAGCAGTTATGAGGGACCCCTGGCTTTAGAGCAGTACTTC; cdr3_aa: CASSYEGPLALEQYF; v_call: TRBV6-6; clone_size: NA; j_call: TRBJ2-7; d_call: NA
cdr3_nt: TGTGCCAGCAGCTTAGGGCATAGCACAGATACGCAGTATTTT; cdr3_aa: CASSLGHSTDTQYF; v_call: TRBV7-3; clone_size: NA; j_call: TRBJ2-3; d_call: NA
cdr3_nt: TGTGCCAGTAGTACCACGGGGGCCGAAAAACTGTTTTTT; cdr3_aa: CASSTTGAEKLFF; v_call: TRBV19; clone_size: NA; j_call: TRBJ1-4; d_call: NA
cdr3_nt: TGTGCCAGCAGCTTGGAGATGCAGGGGGCATGGAACACTGAAGCTTTCTTT; cdr3_aa: CASSLEMQGAWNTEAFF; v_call: TRBV5-6; clone_size: NA; j_call: TRBJ1-1; d_call: TRBD1
cdr3_nt: TGTGCCAGCAGTTTAGCCGAGAACACTGAAGCTTTCTTT; cdr3_aa: CASSLAENTEAFF; v_call: TRBV27; clone_size: once; j_call: TRBJ1-1; d_call: NA
cdr3_nt: TGTGCCAGCAGCTTGGTCTCCCTAGCGGGAGCAGGCAATGAGCAGTTCTTC; cdr3_aa: CASSLVSLAGAGNEQFF; v_call: TRBV5-6; clone_size: NA; j_call: TRBJ2-1; d_call: TRBD2
cdr3_nt: TGTGCCAGCAGCCACAGAACGGGCAGCTCCCCCTCCTACAATGAGCAGTTCTTC; cdr3_aa: CASSHRTGSSPSYNEQFF; v_call: TRBV4-2; clone_size: NA; j_call: TRBJ2-1; d_call: NA
cdr3_nt: TGTGCCAGCAGCCAAGATCGCCTGCCTAGCACAGATACGCAGTATTTT; cdr3_aa: CASSQDRLPSTDTQYF; v_call: TRBV14; clone_size: NA; j_call: TRBJ2-3; d_call: NA
cdr3_nt: TGTGCCTGGAGTGTACTGTTCGGAGGGGCGCGAGGAAACACCATATATTTT; cdr3_aa: CAWSVLFGGARGNTIYF; v_call: TRBV30; clone_size: NA; j_call: TRBJ1-3; d_call: NA
cdr3_nt: TGTGCCAGCAGCCCCCGCCCGTCAGGGCCGACTAATGAAAAACTGTTTTTT; cdr3_aa: CASSPRPSGPTNEKLFF; v_call: TRBV7-9; clone_size: once; j_call: TRBJ1-4; d_call: NA
cdr3_nt: NA; cdr3_aa: CASSILAGGQGNGYTF; v_call: TRBV19; clone_size: few; j_call: TRBJ1-2; d_call: NA
cdr3_nt: TGTGCCAGCCTCCGGGACATAACCACAGATACGCAGTATTTT; cdr3_aa: CASLRDITTDTQYF; v_call: TRBV7-2; clone_size: NA; j_call: TRBJ2-3; d_call: NA
cdr3_nt: TGTGCCATCAGTGTTGGGGGACTAGCGGGAGCAGATGAGCAGTTCTTC; cdr3_aa: CAISVGGLAGADEQFF; v_call: TRBV10-3; clone_size: NA; j_call: TRBJ2-1; d_call: TRBD2
cdr3_nt: TGTGCCAGCAGTTCAGGACAGGTGTTAACCAAAAACATTCAGTACTTC; cdr3_aa: CASSSGQVLTKNIQYF; v_call: TRBV5-8; clone_size: NA; j_call: TRBJ2-4; d_call: TRBD1
cdr3_nt: TGTGCCAGCTCACCAGGACAGGCGAACACTGAAGCTTTCTTT; cdr3_aa: CASSPGQANTEAFF; v_call: TRBV18; clone_size: NA; j_call: TRBJ1-1; d_call: TRBD1
cdr3_nt: TGTGCCAGCAGTGAGGGGACAGAGAGCAATCAGCCCCAGCATTTT; cdr3_aa: CASSEGTESNQPQHF; v_call: TRBV6-4; clone_size: few; j_call: TRBJ1-5; d_call: TRBD1
cdr3_nt: TGTGCCAGCAGTTTATGGAGCGGCTACACCTTC; cdr3_aa: CASSLWSGYTF; v_call: TRBV28; clone_size: NA; j_call: TRBJ1-2; d_call: NA
cdr3_nt: TGCGCCAGCAGCCGGACTAGCGGGAGGGCCACTGATACGCAGTATTTT; cdr3_aa: CASSRTSGRATDTQYF; v_call: TRBV4-3; clone_size: NA; j_call: TRBJ2-3; d_call: TRBD2